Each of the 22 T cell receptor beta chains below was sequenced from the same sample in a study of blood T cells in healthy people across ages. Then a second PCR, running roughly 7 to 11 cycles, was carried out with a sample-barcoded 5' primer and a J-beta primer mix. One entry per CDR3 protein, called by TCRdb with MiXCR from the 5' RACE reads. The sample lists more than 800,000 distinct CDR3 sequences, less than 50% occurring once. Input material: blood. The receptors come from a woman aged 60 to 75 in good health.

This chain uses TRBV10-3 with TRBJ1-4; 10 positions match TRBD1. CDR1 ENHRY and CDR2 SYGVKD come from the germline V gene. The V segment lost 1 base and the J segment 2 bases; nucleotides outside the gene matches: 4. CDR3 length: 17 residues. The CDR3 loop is CAISEWGQGTTNEKLFF. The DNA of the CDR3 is TGTGCCATCAGTGAGTGGGGACAGGGGACTACTAATGAAAAACTGTTTTTT.

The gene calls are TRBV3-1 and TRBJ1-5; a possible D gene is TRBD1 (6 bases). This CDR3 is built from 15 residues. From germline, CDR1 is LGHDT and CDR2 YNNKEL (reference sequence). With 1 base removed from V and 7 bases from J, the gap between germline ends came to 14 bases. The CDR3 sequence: CASSQGGGAGQPQHF. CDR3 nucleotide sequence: TGTGCCAGCAGCCAAGGTGGGGGGGCTGGACAGCCCCAGCATTTT.

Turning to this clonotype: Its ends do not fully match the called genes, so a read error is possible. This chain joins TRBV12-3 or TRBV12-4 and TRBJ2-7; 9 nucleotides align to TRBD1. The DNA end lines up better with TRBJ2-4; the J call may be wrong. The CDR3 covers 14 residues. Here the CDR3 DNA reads TGTGCCGGCAGTTCCCGGGACAGGGTCAACATTCAGTACTTC. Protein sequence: CAGSSRDRVNIQYF.

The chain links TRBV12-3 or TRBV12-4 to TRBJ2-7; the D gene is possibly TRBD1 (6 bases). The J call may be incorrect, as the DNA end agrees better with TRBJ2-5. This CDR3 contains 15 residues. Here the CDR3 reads CASSVRGTLGETQYF. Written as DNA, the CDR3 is TGTGCCAGCAGTGTCAGGGGCACTTTGGGGGAGACCCAGTACTTC.

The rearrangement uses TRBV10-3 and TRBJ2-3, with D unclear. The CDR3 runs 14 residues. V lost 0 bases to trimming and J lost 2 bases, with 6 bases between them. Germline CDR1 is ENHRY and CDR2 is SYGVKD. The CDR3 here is CAISESGYTDTQYF. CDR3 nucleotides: TGTGCCATCAGTGAGTCGGGTTACACAGATACGCAGTATTTT.

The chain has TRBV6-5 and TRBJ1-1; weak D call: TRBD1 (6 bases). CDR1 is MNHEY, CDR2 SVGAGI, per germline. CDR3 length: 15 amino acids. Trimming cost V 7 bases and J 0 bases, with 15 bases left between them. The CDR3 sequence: CASNRGLTLNTEAFF. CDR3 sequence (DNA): TGTGCCAGCAATAGGGGGTTGACCCTGAACACTGAAGCTTTCTTT.

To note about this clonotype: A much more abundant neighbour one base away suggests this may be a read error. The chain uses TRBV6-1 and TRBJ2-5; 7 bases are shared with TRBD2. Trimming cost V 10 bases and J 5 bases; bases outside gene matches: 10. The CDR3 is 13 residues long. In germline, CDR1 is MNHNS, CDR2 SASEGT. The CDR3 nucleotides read TGTGCCACCTTATGGGACTATCACGAGACCCAGTACTTC. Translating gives CATLWDYHETQYF.

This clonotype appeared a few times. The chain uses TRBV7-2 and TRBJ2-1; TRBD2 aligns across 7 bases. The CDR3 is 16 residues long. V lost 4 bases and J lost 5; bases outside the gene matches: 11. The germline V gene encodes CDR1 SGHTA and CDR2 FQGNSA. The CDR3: CASSSSGTIIHNEQFF. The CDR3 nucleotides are TGTGCCAGCAGCTCTTCCGGGACTATCATACACAATGAGCAGTTCTTC.

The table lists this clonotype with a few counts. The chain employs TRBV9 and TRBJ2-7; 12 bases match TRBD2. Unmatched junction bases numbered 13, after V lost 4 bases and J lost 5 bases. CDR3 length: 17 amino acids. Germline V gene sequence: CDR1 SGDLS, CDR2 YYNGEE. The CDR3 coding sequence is TGTGCCAGCAGCCCCCCAATGACTAGCGGGAGTTTGGACGAGCAGTACTTC. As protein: CASSPPMTSGSLDEQYF.

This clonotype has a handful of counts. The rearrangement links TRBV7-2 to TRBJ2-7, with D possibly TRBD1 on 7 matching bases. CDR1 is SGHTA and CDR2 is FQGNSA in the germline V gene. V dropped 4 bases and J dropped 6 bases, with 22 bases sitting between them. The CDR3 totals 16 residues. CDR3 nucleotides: TGTGCCAGCAGCTATAGGAGACAGGGAGGCCCTGTCGAGCAGTACTTC. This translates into CASSYRRQGGPVEQYF.

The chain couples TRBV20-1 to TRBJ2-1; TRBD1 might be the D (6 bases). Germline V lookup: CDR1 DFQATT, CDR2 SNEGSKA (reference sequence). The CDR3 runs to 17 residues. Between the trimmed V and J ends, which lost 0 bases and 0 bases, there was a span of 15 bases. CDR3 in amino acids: CSARDFSADSSYNEQFF. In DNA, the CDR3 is TGCAGTGCTAGAGATTTCTCAGCGGACAGCTCCTACAATGAGCAGTTCTTC.

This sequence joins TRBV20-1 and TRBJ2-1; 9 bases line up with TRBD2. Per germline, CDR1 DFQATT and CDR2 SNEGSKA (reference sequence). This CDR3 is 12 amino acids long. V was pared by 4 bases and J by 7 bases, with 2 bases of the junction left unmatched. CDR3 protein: CSATSGMNEQFF. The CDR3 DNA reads TGCAGTGCTACTAGCGGGATGAATGAGCAGTTCTTC.

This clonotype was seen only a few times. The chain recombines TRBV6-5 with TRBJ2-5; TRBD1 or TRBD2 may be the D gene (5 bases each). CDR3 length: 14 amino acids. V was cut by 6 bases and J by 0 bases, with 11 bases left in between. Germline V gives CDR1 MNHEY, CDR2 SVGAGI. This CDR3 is CASSRDPNQETQYF. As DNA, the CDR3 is TGTGCCAGCAGCAGGGACCCAAACCAAGAGACCCAGTACTTC.

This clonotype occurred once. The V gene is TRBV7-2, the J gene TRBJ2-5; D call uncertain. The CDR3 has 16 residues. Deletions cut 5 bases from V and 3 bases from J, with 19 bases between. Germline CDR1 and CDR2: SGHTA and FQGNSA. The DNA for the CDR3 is TGTGCCAGCAGCGCATTATTTGACCCAGGCGAAGAGACCCAGTACTTC. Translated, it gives CASSALFDPGEETQYF. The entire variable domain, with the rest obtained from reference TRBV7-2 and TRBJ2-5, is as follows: GAGVSQSPSNKVTEKGKDVELRCDPISGHTALYWYRQSLGQGLEFLIYFQGNSAPDKSGLPSDRFSAERTGGSVSTLTIQRTQQEDSAVYLCASSALFDPGEETQYFGPGTRLLVL.

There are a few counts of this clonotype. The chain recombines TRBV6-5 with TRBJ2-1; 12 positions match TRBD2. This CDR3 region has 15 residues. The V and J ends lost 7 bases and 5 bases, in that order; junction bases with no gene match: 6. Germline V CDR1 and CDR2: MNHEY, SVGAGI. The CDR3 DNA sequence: TGTGCCAGCATAAGACTAGCGGGAGTGGACAATGAGCAGTTCTTC. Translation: CASIRLAGVDNEQFF.

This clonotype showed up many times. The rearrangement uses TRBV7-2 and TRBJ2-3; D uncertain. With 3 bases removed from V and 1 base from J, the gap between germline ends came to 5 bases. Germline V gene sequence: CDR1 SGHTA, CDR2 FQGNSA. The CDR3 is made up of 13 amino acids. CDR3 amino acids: CASSFSGTDTQYF. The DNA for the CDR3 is TGTGCCAGCAGCTTTAGTGGCACAGATACGCAGTATTTT.

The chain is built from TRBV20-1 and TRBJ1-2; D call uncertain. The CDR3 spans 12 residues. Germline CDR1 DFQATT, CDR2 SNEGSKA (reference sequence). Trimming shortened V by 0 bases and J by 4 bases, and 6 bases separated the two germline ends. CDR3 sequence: CSAREGRYGYTF. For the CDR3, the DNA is TGCAGTGCTAGAGAAGGACGCTATGGCTACACCTTC.

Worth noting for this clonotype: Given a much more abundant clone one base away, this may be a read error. CDR3 sequence reads: CAGSLGQGWYEQYF. In DNA, the CDR3 is TGTGCCGGCAGCTTAGGACAGGGTTGGTACGAGCAGTACTTC. This chain joins TRBV11-2 and TRBJ2-7; 8 nucleotides match TRBD1. The CDR3 is 14 residues long. Germline CDR1 reads SGHAT; CDR2 reads FQNNGV.

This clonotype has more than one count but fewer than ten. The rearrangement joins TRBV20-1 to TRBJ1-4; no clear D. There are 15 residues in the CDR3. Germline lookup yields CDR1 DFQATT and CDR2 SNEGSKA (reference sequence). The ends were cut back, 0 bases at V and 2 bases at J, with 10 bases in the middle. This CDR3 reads CSARDPAVTNEKLFF. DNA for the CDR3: TGCAGTGCTAGAGATCCGGCGGTGACTAATGAAAAACTGTTTTTT.

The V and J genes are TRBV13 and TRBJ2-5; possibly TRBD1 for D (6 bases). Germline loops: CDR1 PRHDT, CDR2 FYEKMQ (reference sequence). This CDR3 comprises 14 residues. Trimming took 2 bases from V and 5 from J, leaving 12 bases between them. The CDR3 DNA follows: TGTGCCAGCAGCTTAAACCCAGGGGTGGAGACCCAGTACTTC. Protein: CASSLNPGVETQYF.

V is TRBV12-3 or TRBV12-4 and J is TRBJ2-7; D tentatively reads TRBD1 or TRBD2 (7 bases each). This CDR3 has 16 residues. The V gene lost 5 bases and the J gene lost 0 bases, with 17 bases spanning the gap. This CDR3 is CASSPVGGGRSYEQYF. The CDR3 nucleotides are TGTGCCAGCAGTCCGGTGGGAGGGGGCCGCTCCTACGAGCAGTACTTC.

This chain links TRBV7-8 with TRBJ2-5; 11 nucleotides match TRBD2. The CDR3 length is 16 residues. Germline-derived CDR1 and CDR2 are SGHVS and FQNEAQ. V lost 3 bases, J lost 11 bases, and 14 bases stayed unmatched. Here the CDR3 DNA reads TGTGCCAGCAGCTTCCAAGGACTAGCGGGCTACAATGAGCAGTACTTC. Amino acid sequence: CASSFQGLAGYNEQYF.